The 16 T cell receptor beta chains presented below share a single source sample, sequenced in a study of T-cell reconstitution after alpha-beta-depleted transplantation in children. Construction of the TCRbeta library involved unique molecular identifiers. MiXCR, applied by TCRdb to the PCR reads, yields one record per CDR3 protein. The sample comprises approximately 97,000 distinct CDR3 sequences, 6% to 9% of which are singletons, and around 15% rests with the top ten. The specimen comprised PBMCs, sampled before TCRalphabeta/CD19-depleted stem cell transplant. The source is a boy aged 2-9 years with acute lymphoblastic leukemia, due to receive a stem cell transplant.

This clonotype was observed many times. The chain carries TRBV6-2 or TRBV6-3 and TRBJ2-3; weak D call: TRBD2 (6 bases). The ends were cut back, 5 bases at V and 5 bases at J, with 17 bases in the middle. Germline CDR1 MNHEY, CDR2 SVGEGT. The CDR3 extends over 15 amino acids. The CDR3 coding sequence is TGTGCCAGCAGTCCGACTAGTCTTGTCAGAGATACGCAGTATTTT. Residues: CASSPTSLVRDTQYF.

In this sample, this clonotype turned up many times. The V gene is TRBV5-6, the J gene TRBJ2-4; D not resolved. The CDR3 spans 18 residues. Germline assignment: CDR1 SGHDT and CDR2 YYEEEE. Trimming removed 3 bases from V and 0 bases from J, with 19 bases in between. The CDR3 DNA follows: TGTGCCAGCAGCTATTACCTTGAGACCCTCTTAGCCAAAAACATTCAGTACTTC. This sequence encodes CASSYYLETLLAKNIQYF. Supplemented by reference TRBV5-6 and TRBJ2-4, the full variable domain reads DAGVTQSPTHLIKTRGQQVTLRCSPKSGHDTVSWYQQALGQGPQFIFQYYEEEERQRGNFPDRFSGHQFPNYSSELNVNALLLGDSALYLCASSYYLETLLAKNIQYFGAGTRLSVL.

The chain joins TRBV7-2 to TRBJ1-3; D remains ambiguous. Germline V CDR1 and CDR2: SGHTA, FQGNSA. This CDR3 region has 13 residues. V lost 2 bases, J lost 2 bases, and 4 bases lay in between. The CDR3 is CASSLRTGNTIYF. The DNA of the CDR3 is TGTGCCAGCAGCTTACGGACTGGAAACACCATATATTTT.

The chain has TRBV20-1 and TRBJ2-5; D not certain. V was shortened by 0 bases and J by 4 bases, with 9 bases between the two germline ends. The CDR3 runs 13 residues. Germline V CDR1 and CDR2: DFQATT, SNEGSKA (reference sequence). The CDR3 nucleotides read TGCAGTGCTAGAGATCTACGCGTAGAGACCCAGTACTTC. This sequence encodes CSARDLRVETQYF.

This clonotype was seen many times. This sequence joins TRBV11-3 and TRBJ1-1; possible D gene TRBD1, 5 bases. Trimming stripped 0 bases from V and 7 bases from J, with 12 bases between. Germline V gene sequence: CDR1 SGHNT, CDR2 YENEEA. CDR3 length: 14 amino acids. This chain's CDR3 is CASSLESGGIEAFF. In DNA, the CDR3 is TGTGCCAGCAGCTTAGAATCGGGGGGGATTGAAGCTTTCTTT.

The chain combines TRBV20-1 with TRBJ2-7, with TRBD1 as a possible D gene (6 bases). This CDR3 is built from 14 residues. V dropped 4 bases and J dropped 4 bases, with 17 bases sitting between them. From germline, CDR1 is DFQATT and CDR2 SNEGSKA (reference sequence). The CDR3 loop is CSATGVLTGYEQYF. The DNA of the CDR3 is TGCAGTGCTACAGGGGTCCTGACGGGGTACGAGCAGTACTTC.

The chain employs TRBV28 and TRBJ1-1; D might be TRBD1 (5 bases). This CDR3 region has 15 residues. Germline V gene data show CDR1 as MDHEN and CDR2 as SYDVKM. V was trimmed by 6 bases and J by 3 bases, leaving 17 bases between them. DNA of the CDR3: TGTGCCAGCAGCCGACTGGGTGAAGGGGACACTGAAGCTTTCTTT. This codes for CASSRLGEGDTEAFF.

This clonotype is medium-sized (0.01 to 0.1%) in the sample. The chain joins TRBV27 to TRBJ2-5; TRBD1 matches at 8 bases. This CDR3 has 14 amino acids. Looked up from germline, CDR1 is MNHEY and CDR2 is SMNVEV (reference sequence). With 3 bases clipped from V and 6 bases from J, the junction kept 6 bases outside the gene matches. CDR3 protein: CASSFSDREKTQYF. In DNA, the CDR3 is TGTGCCAGCAGTTTCTCGGACAGGGAGAAGACCCAGTACTTC.

V is TRBV12-3 or TRBV12-4 and J is TRBJ2-7, with a tentative D call TRBD1 (5 bases). This CDR3 is 13 amino acids long. V shed 10 bases and J shed 4 bases, with 17 bases lying between them. This CDR3 reads CATQGTGSYEQYF. In nucleotides, the CDR3 is TGTGCCACCCAAGGTACAGGTAGTTACGAGCAGTACTTC.

This rearrangement joins TRBV14 to TRBJ2-6; D remains ambiguous. Trimming left V 6 bases short and J 2 bases short, with 11 bases between. This CDR3 region has 15 residues. Per the germline V gene, CDR1 is SGHDN and CDR2 is FVKESK. The CDR3 nucleotides are TGTGCCAGCAGTTCCCCTCTCACTGGGGCCAACGTCCTGACTTTC. Translating gives CASSSPLTGANVLTF.

This clonotype has ten or more counts. The chain uses TRBV5-1 and TRBJ1-3, with D hard to call. The CDR3 consists of 14 residues. The germline V gene has CDR1 SGHRS and CDR2 YFSETQ. V lost 1 base to trimming and J lost 4 bases, with 9 bases between them. Written as DNA, the CDR3 is TGCGCCAGCAGCTTGTCAGGCGACGGAAACACCATATATTTT. This sequence encodes CASSLSGDGNTIYF.

Ten or more counts support this clonotype. The rearrangement links TRBV6-5 to TRBJ1-5; the D gene is possibly TRBD1 (5 bases). The CDR3 contains 14 residues. The V and J ends lost 4 bases and 4 bases respectively, with 11 bases between them. Germline V CDR1 and CDR2: MNHEY, SVGAGI. DNA for the CDR3: TGTGCCAGCAGTTTGGGGGGACGGAATCAGCCCCAGCATTTT. It codes for CASSLGGRNQPQHF.

The chain has TRBV24-1 and TRBJ2-1; tentative D call: TRBD1 (6 bases). V was clipped by 10 bases and J by 7 bases, with 16 bases between them. The germline CDR1 and CDR2 sequences are KGHDR and SFDVKD. The CDR3 totals 13 residues. CDR3 sequence: CATSRAGDNEQFF. The CDR3 DNA reads TGTGCCACTTCTCGGGCAGGGGATAATGAGCAGTTCTTC.

The table lists this clonotype with many counts. The chain recombines TRBV6-5 with TRBJ2-1; 7 nucleotides match TRBD1. Germline trimming cut 6 bases from V and 8 bases from J; bases unmatched to any gene: 13. Germline CDR1 is MNHEY and CDR2 is SVGAGI. This CDR3 is 15 amino acids long. The CDR3 DNA reads TGTGCCAGCAGGACTATACAGGGGAACAATGATGAGCAGTTCTTC. Its protein is CASRTIQGNNDEQFF.

This clonotype was recorded a few times. The chain carries TRBV6-1 and TRBJ2-3, with a possible D match to TRBD2 (6 bases). The CDR3 spans 15 residues. Germline loops: CDR1 MNHNS, CDR2 SASEGT. Trimming shortened V by 7 bases and J by 9 bases, and 23 bases separated the two germline ends. CDR3: CASTSGTAARGTQYF. The CDR3 DNA reads as TGTGCCAGCACCTCCGGGACTGCCGCCCGAGGGACGCAGTATTTT.

This clonotype was counted at least ten times. The chain uses TRBV5-1 and TRBJ1-2, with 10 positions matching TRBD1. Per the germline V gene, CDR1 is SGHRS and CDR2 is YFSETQ. V dropped 4 bases and J dropped 3; count of bases not matched to a gene: 6. The CDR3 runs to 15 residues. The CDR3 region has the DNA TGCGCCAGCAGCACCCCAGGGACAGGGGACTATGGCTACACCTTC. The encoded protein is CASSTPGTGDYGYTF.